This T cell receptor (beta chain) was identified during a study of shared clonotypes between healthy human individuals. The table came from immunoSEQ multiplex PCR; TCRdb's copy has only in-frame clones and leaves some out. This repertoire shows roughly 1 million clones, around 78% found once; its top ten account for roughly 0.56%. The split of CD4+ cells yielded CD45RA+ naive and CD45RA-negative memory subsets. There are 15 residues in the CDR3. V lost 6 bases, J lost 5 bases, and 13 bases stayed unmatched. The germline V gene encodes CDR1 KGHSH and CDR2 LQKENI. The rearrangement uses TRBV18 and TRBJ2-7; 7 bases match TRBD2. The material sequenced was memory CD4+ T cells from PBMCs. The subset here: CD45RA-negative fraction. This receptor was obtained from a man younger than 35 in good health. Some clones in this sample may be carry-over from other donors' samples. The CDR3 protein is CASSGRLAGVDEQYF. The CDR3 DNA reads TGTGCCAGCTCTGGACGACTAGCCGGCGTTGACGAGCAGTACTTC. The full variable domain, its missing parts supplied by reference TRBV18 and TRBJ2-7, is NAGVMQNPRHLVRRRGQEARLRCSPMKGHSHVYWYRQLPEEGLKFMVYLQKENIIDESGMPKERFSAEFPKEGPSILRIQQVVRGDSAAYFCASSGRLAGVDEQYFGPGTRLTVT.